The 10 T cell receptor beta chains given below trace back to one sample, sequenced in a study of blood T cell repertoires in COVID-19. The repertoire was sequenced with immunoSEQ multiplex PCR; TCRdb's copy has only in-frame clones and lacks some. The data show about 130,000 clones, roughly 85% seen once. The sample comprised peripheral blood. The receptors originated from a man older than 75 with active or convalescent COVID-19.

This chain links TRBV27 with TRBJ2-3; 11 bases agree with TRBD2. The ends lost 1 base at V and 3 bases at J; junction bases unmatched: 9. The CDR3 loop spans 18 amino acids. The germline V gene has CDR1 MNHEY and CDR2 SMNVEV (reference sequence). Here the CDR3 DNA reads TGTGCCAGCAGTTTATTTCGCCCGACTAGCGGGGTGACAGATACGCAGTATTTT. Encoded protein: CASSLFRPTSGVTDTQYF.

The CDR3 DNA reads as TGTGCCAGTAGGGGGACAGGGAGGTTAAATCAGCCCCAGCATTTT. Translation gives CASRGTGRLNQPQHF. The chain uses TRBV19 and TRBJ1-5; 9 bases map to TRBD1. The CDR3 sequence is 15 residues long. Germline trimming cut 6 bases from V and 4 bases from J; bases unmatched to any gene: 7. Germline CDR1 LNHDA, CDR2 SQIVND (reference sequence).

The chain employs TRBV9 and TRBJ1-5, with 7 positions matching TRBD1. This CDR3 is 16 amino acids long. V lost 3 bases to trimming and J lost 0 bases; unmatched junction nucleotides: 6. CDR1 and CDR2 from the germline V gene are SGDLS and YYNGEE. CDR3 coding DNA: TGTGCCAGCAGCGACGGGACAGTCTATAGCAATCAGCCCCAGCATTTT. Its protein is CASSDGTVYSNQPQHF.

The CDR3 sequence is CASSLGLAGGHDEQYF. In DNA form, the CDR3 reads TGTGCCAGCAGCTTAGGACTAGCGGGGGGGCACGACGAGCAGTACTTC. The chain joins TRBV7-2 to TRBJ2-7, with 14 bases lining up with TRBD2. V lost 1 base and J lost 5; bases outside the gene matches: 4. The CDR3 contains 16 residues. Germline CDR1 SGHTA, CDR2 FQGNSA.

The V and J genes are TRBV9 and TRBJ1-1, with D possibly matching TRBD1 (5 bases). Germline-derived CDR1 and CDR2 are SGDLS and YYNGEE. CDR3 length: 16 residues. Between the trimmed V and J ends, which lost 4 bases and 0 bases, there was a span of 16 bases. CDR3 nucleotides: TGTGCCAGCAGCACCCGACAGCCTTTCATGAACACTGAAGCTTTCTTT. This codes for CASSTRQPFMNTEAFF.

This chain joins TRBV5-8 and TRBJ1-1; TRBD1 agrees at 7 bases. Germline CDR1 reads SGHTS; CDR2 reads YDEGEE. Trimming removed 0 bases from V and 0 bases from J; junction bases left unmatched: 8. The CDR3 contains 17 residues. CDR3 region: CASSLEMGQNMNTEAFF. In DNA, the CDR3 is TGTGCCAGCAGCTTGGAAATGGGACAGAACATGAACACTGAAGCTTTCTTT.

CDR3 sequence: CASCAGGKETQYF. CDR3 nucleotide sequence: TGTGCCAGCTGCGCAGGAGGAAAAGAGACCCAGTACTTC. The rearrangement links TRBV7-2 to TRBJ2-5, with a possible D match to TRBD2 (5 bases). Deletions cut 8 bases from V and 3 bases from J, with 13 bases between. The CDR3 spans 13 residues. Germline V gives CDR1 SGHTA, CDR2 FQGNSA.

The rearrangement links TRBV6-4 to TRBJ2-3; the match to TRBD2 covers 12 bases. This CDR3 has 15 amino acids. Looked up from germline, CDR1 is MRHNA and CDR2 is SNTAGT. The V segment lost 6 bases and the J segment 6 bases; nucleotides outside the gene matches: 7. The CDR3: CASSQLAGGVDTQYF. The CDR3 bases are TGTGCCAGCAGCCAACTAGCGGGGGGAGTGGATACGCAGTATTTT.

V and J are TRBV24-1 and TRBJ2-5, with 10 positions matching TRBD2. The length of the CDR3 is 16 residues. From germline, CDR1 is KGHDR and CDR2 SFDVKD. J gave up 5 bases and V 3 bases, and 8 bases lay outside the gene matches. The CDR3 loop reads CATSDPRTSGGETQYF. The CDR3 bases are TGTGCCACCAGTGATCCTCGGACTAGCGGAGGGGAGACCCAGTACTTC.

The J gene is TRBJ1-5, the V gene TRBV15; 7 bases are a match to TRBD1. The CDR3 extends over 13 amino acids. V lost 4 bases, J lost 6 bases, and 3 bases stayed unmatched. The V gene's germline CDR1 is LNHNV and CDR2 YYDKDF (reference sequence). CDR3 sequence: CATSTTGRQPQHF. The DNA for the CDR3 is TGTGCCACCAGCACGACAGGGCGTCAGCCCCAGCATTTT. Using reference TRBV15 and TRBJ1-5 for the parts outside the CDR3, the full variable domain is DAMVIQNPRYQVTQFGKPVTLSCSQTLNHNVMYWYQQKSSQAPKLLFHYYDKDFNNEADTPDNFQSRRPNTSFCFLDIRSPGLGDTAMYLCATSTTGRQPQHFGDGTRLSIL.